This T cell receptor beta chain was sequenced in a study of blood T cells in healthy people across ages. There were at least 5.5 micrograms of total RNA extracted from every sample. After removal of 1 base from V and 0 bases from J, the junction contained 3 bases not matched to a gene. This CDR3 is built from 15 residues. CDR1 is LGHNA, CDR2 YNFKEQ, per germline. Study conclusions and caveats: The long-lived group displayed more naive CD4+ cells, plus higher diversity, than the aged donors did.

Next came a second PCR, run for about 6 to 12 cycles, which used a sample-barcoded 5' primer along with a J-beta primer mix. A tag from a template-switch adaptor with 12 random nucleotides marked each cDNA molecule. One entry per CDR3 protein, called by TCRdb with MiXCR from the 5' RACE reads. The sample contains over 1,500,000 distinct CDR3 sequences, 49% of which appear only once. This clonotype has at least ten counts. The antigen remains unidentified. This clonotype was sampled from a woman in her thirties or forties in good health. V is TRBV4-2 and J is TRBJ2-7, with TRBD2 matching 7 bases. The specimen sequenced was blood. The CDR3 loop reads CASSQGSGDSYEQYF. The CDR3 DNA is TGTGCCAGCAGCCAAGGGAGCGGGGACTCCTACGAGCAGTACTTC.